These T cell receptor beta chains were read from a single sample in a study of CD8 T cells in Susac syndrome. MiXCR, run by TCRdb on the immunoSEQ multiplex PCR reads, gives a single entry per CDR3 protein. This sample has approximately 190,000 distinct CDR3 sequences, with 85% to 95% found just once. Sequencing was carried out using CD8+ T cells from PBMCs. The receptor set was obtained from a human donor with Susac syndrome. CDR3s include the opening cysteine and the closing phenylalanine or tryptophan. D genes are given only for firm matches. Clone size is shown for a subset of rows, as once, few, many or a class of expanded clone.

clone_size,v_call,d_call,j_call,cdr3_nt,cdr3_aa
NA,TRBV7-2,TRBD1,TRBJ2-7,TGTGCCAGCAGCTCCTACCGCCCAGGGGCAGGGGGTGAGCAGTACTTC,CASSSYRPGAGGEQYF
once,TRBV28,NA,TRBJ2-1,TGTGCCAGCAGTGTCAGATACAATGAGCAGTTCTTC,CASSVRYNEQFF
NA,TRBV20-1,NA,TRBJ2-1,TGCAGTGCCAAGTCCGTTGAGCAGTTCTTC,CSAKSVEQFF
NA,TRBV6-5,NA,TRBJ1-2,TGTGCCAGCAGTTACTCGAGAGACAGCATCTATGGCTACACCTTC,CASSYSRDSIYGYTF
NA,TRBV28,NA,TRBJ2-7,TGTGCCAGCAGTTTACCCTCCTCGGGGGAGCAGTACTTC,CASSLPSSGEQYF
NA,TRBV7-9,TRBD1,TRBJ2-3,TGTGCCAGCAGCTCGGGGGGACAGGGCCACTTGGATACGCAGTATTTT,CASSSGGQGHLDTQYF
NA,TRBV13,TRBD1,TRBJ2-7,TGTGCCAGCTCCGCGTCCGGGACAGGGAATTACGAGCAGTACTTC,CASSASGTGNYEQYF
NA,TRBV12-3/TRBV12-4,NA,TRBJ2-7,TGTGCCAGCAGTTTCGGCGGGGGCTCCGAGCAGTACTTC,CASSFGGGSEQYF
NA,TRBV12-3/TRBV12-4,NA,TRBJ1-2,TGTGCCAGCAGTTTTAGGCAGGGGAAAATCGGGAGGAAGACTAACTATGGCTACACCTTC,CASSFRQGKIGRKTNYGYTF
NA,TRBV20-1,TRBD2,TRBJ2-4,TGCAGTGCTCTAAGGGACGGACTAGCGGGGGGGGGCAAAAACATTCAGTACTTC,CSALRDGLAGGGKNIQYF
NA,TRBV7-9,NA,TRBJ2-6,TGTGCCAGCAGCCCCCAGAGCTCTGGGGCCAACGTCCTGACTTTC,CASSPQSSGANVLTF
NA,TRBV29-1,NA,TRBJ2-1,TGCAGCGTTGTGGACGCGTACTCCTACAATGAGCAGTTCTTC,CSVVDAYSYNEQFF